The present entry profiles one TCR beta chain with its context. Unique molecular identifiers featured in how the TCRbeta library was prepared. TCRdb reprocessed the PCR reads via MiXCR and lists one record per CDR3 protein. Counted here are some 600,000 distinct CDR3 sequences, around a sixth occurring once; the ten biggest clones make up over 0.95%. The source of the sample is a study of T-cell reconstitution after alpha-beta-depleted transplantation in children. Trimming cost V 0 bases and J 2 bases, with 7 bases left between them. This CDR3 contains 14 residues. Germline CDR1 reads PRHDT; CDR2 reads FYEKMQ (reference sequence).

The sequence came from a human donor who donated a stem cell graft to a child with acute myeloid leukemia. The V and J genes are TRBV13 and TRBJ1-2; the D is unclear. The sequences come from PBMCs from the stem cell graft donor, collected from the stem cell graft. The CDR3 DNA is TGTGCCAGCAGCTTAGGGGACGGGAACTATGGCTACACCTTC. This sequence encodes CASSLGDGNYGYTF. The full variable domain, its missing parts supplied by reference TRBV13 and TRBJ1-2, is AAGVIQSPRHLIKEKRETATLKCYPIPRHDTVYWYQQGPGQDPQFLISFYEKMQSDKGSIPDRFSAQQFSDYHSELNMSSLELGDSALYFCASSLGDGNYGYTFGSGTRLTVV.